These 13 T cell receptor beta chains were all obtained from the same sample, sequenced in a study of blood T cell repertoires in COVID-19. TCRdb's table, derived via immunoSEQ multiplex PCR, lists solely in-frame clones and lacks some. Altogether over 150,000 clones are present, about 80% being singletons, with the ten largest covering 9.5% to 13%. Source material: peripheral blood. The receptors shown here come from a woman aged 60-75 years with COVID-19, enrolled during active disease.

The table lists this clone with a few counts. The chain carries TRBV14 and TRBJ2-3, with 7 bases that match TRBD1. Germline CDR1 reads SGHDN; CDR2 reads FVKESK. V lost 5 bases and J lost 5; bases outside the gene matches: 10. CDR3 length: 15 residues. CDR3 coding DNA: TGTGCCAGCAGCTTCCGGGACAGTATTAGAGATACGCAGTATTTT. Its translation: CASSFRDSIRDTQYF.

V and J are TRBV25-1 and TRBJ2-7, with 9 nucleotides matching TRBD1. The germline gives CDR1 MGHDK, CDR2 SYGVNS. J was trimmed by 3 bases and V by 3 bases; bases with no gene match: 6. This CDR3 has 15 residues. This chain's CDR3 is CASSEPGTGSYEQYF. Written as DNA, the CDR3 is TGTGCCAGCAGTGAGCCCGGGACAGGGAGCTACGAGCAGTACTTC.

The genes are TRBV6-5 and TRBJ1-5, with 8 bases matching TRBD1. V gave up 10 bases and J gave up 2 bases; unmatched junction bases: 10. CDR3 length: 15 residues. Germline V gives CDR1 MNHEY, CDR2 SVGAGI. Here the CDR3 DNA reads TGTGCCACCAAAGCTGACAGGGGCGGCAATCAGCCCCAGCATTTT. This codes for CATKADRGGNQPQHF.

V is TRBV7-8 and J is TRBJ2-5, with 7 nucleotides matching TRBD1. With V trimmed by 5 bases and J by 0 bases, 3 bases remained unmatched. The CDR3 runs to 14 residues. Germline V lookup: CDR1 SGHVS, CDR2 FQNEAQ. The DNA of the CDR3 is TGTGCCAGCAGCAAGACAGGGTACCAAGAGACCCAGTACTTC. This encodes CASSKTGYQETQYF. The entire variable domain, with the rest obtained from reference TRBV7-8 and TRBJ2-5, is as follows: GAGVSQSPRYKVAKRGQDVALRCDPISGHVSLFWYQQALGQGPEFLTYFQNEAQLDKSGLPSDRFFAERPEGSVSTLKIQRTQQEDSAVYLCASSKTGYQETQYFGPGTRLLVL.

The CDR3 DNA is TGTGCCAGCAGGGGACAGGGTACATTAACTAATGAAAAACTGTTTTTT. Its protein is CASRGQGTLTNEKLFF. This chain connects TRBV2 to TRBJ1-4; 9 nucleotides line up with TRBD1. Germline CDR1 and CDR2: SNHLY and FYNNEI. V dropped 6 bases and J dropped 1; count of bases not matched to a gene: 6. CDR3 size: 16 residues.

V usage is TRBV6-6 and J usage is TRBJ1-2; 8 bases align to TRBD1. V was pared by 4 bases and J by 0 bases, with 7 bases of the junction left unmatched. This CDR3 contains 16 residues. CDR1 is MNHNY, CDR2 SVGAGI, per germline (reference sequence). CDR3 in amino acids: CASSLSGGGSNYGYTF. In nucleotides, the CDR3 is TGTGCCAGCAGTTTGTCAGGGGGCGGGTCTAACTATGGCTACACCTTC.

This rearrangement joins TRBV10-1 to TRBJ2-1, with D maybe TRBD1 (5 bases). The CDR3 contains 16 residues. V lost 0 bases and J lost 4, with 13 bases in between. Germline-derived CDR1 and CDR2 are WNHNN and SYGVQD (reference sequence). CDR3 sequence reads: CASSESRTTFYNEQFF. DNA for the CDR3: TGCGCCAGCAGTGAGTCGAGGACAACCTTTTACAATGAGCAGTTCTTC.

J is TRBJ1-4 and V is TRBV18, with D perhaps matching TRBD1 (5 bases). The germline V gene encodes CDR1 KGHSH and CDR2 LQKENI. The CDR3 is 15 residues long. V shed 2 bases and J shed 3 bases, with 10 bases lying between them. CDR3 residues: CASSPTTASNEKLFF. CDR3 nucleotide sequence: TGTGCCAGCTCACCAACGACAGCGTCTAATGAAAAACTGTTTTTT.

The J gene is TRBJ2-7, the V gene TRBV14, with 9 positions matching TRBD1. This CDR3 is 15 amino acids long. Per the germline V gene, CDR1 is SGHDN and CDR2 is FVKESK. J lost 1 base, V lost 4 bases, and 5 bases had no gene match. CDR3 coding DNA: TGTGCCAGCAGCCGACAGGGGGGCTTGTCCTACGAGCAGTACTTC. It is translated as CASSRQGGLSYEQYF. Variable domain in full (rest from reference TRBV14 and TRBJ2-7): EAGVTQFPSHSVIEKGQTVTLRCDPISGHDNLYWYRRVMGKEIKFLLHFVKESKQDESGMPNNRFLAERTGGTYSTLKVQPAELEDSGVYFCASSRQGGLSYEQYFGPGTRLTVT.

This chain joins TRBV11-2 and TRBJ2-3; 8 nucleotides match TRBD2. This CDR3 comprises 15 residues. In germline, CDR1 is SGHAT, CDR2 FQNNGV. Trimming took 1 base from V and 1 from J; bases not matched to a gene: 1. In DNA, the CDR3 is TGTGCCAGCAGCTTAGTAGCGGGACGCACAGATACGCAGTATTTT. It is translated as CASSLVAGRTDTQYF.

This clone was found a few times. This chain's CDR3 is CASSPRGGTMNTEAFF. The DNA of the CDR3 is TGTGCCAGCAGCCCCCGGGGAGGGACCATGAACACTGAAGCTTTCTTT. V usage is TRBV7-8 and J usage is TRBJ1-1, with D maybe TRBD1 (5 bases). V was clipped by 5 bases and J by 0 bases, with 16 bases between them. CDR1 SGHVS and CDR2 FQNEAQ come from the germline V gene. This CDR3 comprises 16 residues.

This sequence joins TRBV6-5 and TRBJ1-5, with D unresolved. Looked up from germline, CDR1 is MNHEY and CDR2 is SVGAGI. CDR3 length equals 13 residues. Trimming pared 8 bases from V and 0 bases from J, leaving 8 bases between. This CDR3 is CASGVVSNQPQHF. The CDR3 DNA follows: TGTGCCAGCGGAGTGGTTAGCAATCAGCCCCAGCATTTT.

The chain carries TRBV18 and TRBJ1-4; 8 nucleotides align to TRBD1. In germline, CDR1 is KGHSH, CDR2 LQKENI. V was pared by 3 bases and J by 8 bases, with 17 bases of the junction left unmatched. The CDR3 consists of 18 residues. CDR3 protein: CASSPRRDRILAGEKLFF. CDR3 nucleotides: TGTGCCAGCTCACCTCGCCGGGACAGGATCCTCGCGGGAGAAAAACTGTTTTTT.